This T cell receptor beta chain was documented in a study of T-cell reconstitution after alpha-beta-depleted transplantation in children. The junction had 7 bases not matched to a gene; V was cut back by 6 bases and J by 8 bases. The CDR3 is made up of 14 amino acids. CDR1 is SEHNR and CDR2 is FQNEAQ in the germline V gene (reference sequence). Unique molecular identifiers tagged the TCRbeta library. TCRdb re-derived calls from the PCR reads in MiXCR, one entry per CDR3 protein. The sample lists 500,000 to 650,000 distinct CDR3 sequences, over 10% seen once, with 2.2% in the top ten. The rearrangement links TRBV7-9 to TRBJ1-6; the match to TRBD1 covers 7 bases. This TCR was sampled from a male patient between 5 and 17 years old who had a stem cell transplant for acute myeloid leukemia, so the T cells may come from the graft donor. The input for sequencing was PBMCs, mostly from graft donor cells, taken 360 days after TCRalphabeta/CD19-depleted stem cell transplant. The CDR3 sequence is CASSYPGQHSPLHF. The CDR3 DNA is TGTGCCAGCAGTTACCCGGGACAGCATTCACCCCTCCACTTT.